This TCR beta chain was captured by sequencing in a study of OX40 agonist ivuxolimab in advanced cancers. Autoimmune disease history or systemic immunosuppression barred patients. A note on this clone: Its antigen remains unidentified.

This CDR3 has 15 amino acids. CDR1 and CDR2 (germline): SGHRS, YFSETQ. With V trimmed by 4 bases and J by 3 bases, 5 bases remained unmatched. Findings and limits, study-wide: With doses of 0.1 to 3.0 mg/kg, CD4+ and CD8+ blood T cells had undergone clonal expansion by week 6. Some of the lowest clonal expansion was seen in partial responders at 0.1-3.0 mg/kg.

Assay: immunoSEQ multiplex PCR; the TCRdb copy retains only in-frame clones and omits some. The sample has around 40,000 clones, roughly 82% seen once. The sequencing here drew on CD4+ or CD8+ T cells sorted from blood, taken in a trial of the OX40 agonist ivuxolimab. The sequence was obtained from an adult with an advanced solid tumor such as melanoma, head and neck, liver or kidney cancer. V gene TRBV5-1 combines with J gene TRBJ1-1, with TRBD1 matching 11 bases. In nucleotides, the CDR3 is TGCGCCAGCAGCCTTACGGGACAGGGGGACACTGAAGCTTTCTTT. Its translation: CASSLTGQGDTEAFF.